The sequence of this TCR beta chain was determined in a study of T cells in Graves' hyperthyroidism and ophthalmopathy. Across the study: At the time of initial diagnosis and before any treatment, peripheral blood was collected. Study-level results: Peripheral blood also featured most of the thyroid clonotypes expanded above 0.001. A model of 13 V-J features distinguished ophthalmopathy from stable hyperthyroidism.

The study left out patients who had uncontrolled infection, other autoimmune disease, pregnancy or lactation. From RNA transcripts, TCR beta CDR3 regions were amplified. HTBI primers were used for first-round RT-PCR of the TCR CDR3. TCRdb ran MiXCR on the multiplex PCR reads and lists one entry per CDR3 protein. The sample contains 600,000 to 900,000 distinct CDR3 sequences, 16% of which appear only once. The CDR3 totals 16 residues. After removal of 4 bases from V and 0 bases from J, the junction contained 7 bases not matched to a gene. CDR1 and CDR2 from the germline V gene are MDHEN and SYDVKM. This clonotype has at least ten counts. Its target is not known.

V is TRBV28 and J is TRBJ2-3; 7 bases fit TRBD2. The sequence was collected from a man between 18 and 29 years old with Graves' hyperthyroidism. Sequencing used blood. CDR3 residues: CASSSTSAASTDTQYF. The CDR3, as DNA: TGTGCCAGCAGTTCTACTAGCGCAGCTAGCACAGATACGCAGTATTTT.